Below, 30 T cell receptor beta chains from the same sample are listed, as sequenced in a study of blood T cell repertoires in COVID-19. Only in-frame clones appear in the TCRdb table, and some are missing; sequencing was by immunoSEQ multiplex PCR. Of roughly 68,000 clones listed, approximately 88% are singletons. Sequenced input: peripheral blood. The receptors originated from an older woman with COVID-19, enrolled during active disease.

This rearrangement joins TRBV9 to TRBJ1-6, with 9 bases identical to TRBD1. The CDR3 spans 14 residues. V was clipped by 0 bases and J by 15 bases; unmatched bases: 7. In germline, CDR1 is SGDLS, CDR2 YYNGEE. CDR3 in DNA: TGTGCCAGCAGCGTAGTCCCGGGACAGGGTTTCCTCCACTTT. Encoded protein: CASSVVPGQGFLHF.

This clone was recorded only once. The V gene is TRBV4-1, the J gene TRBJ2-7, with 7 positions matching TRBD1. The CDR3 runs to 15 residues. Germline lookup yields CDR1 MGHRA and CDR2 YSYEKL. The V and J ends lost 0 bases and 3 bases, in that order; junction bases with no gene match: 5. The CDR3 region is CASSQDRGRFYEQYF. Here the CDR3 DNA reads TGCGCCAGCAGCCAAGATAGGGGGCGCTTCTACGAGCAGTACTTC.

The rearrangement links TRBV18 to TRBJ2-1; tentatively, D is TRBD2 (5 bases). The CDR3 consists of 14 residues. V gave up 2 bases and J gave up 8 bases, with 13 bases separating them. Germline CDR1 and CDR2: KGHSH and LQKENI. The CDR3 loop is CASSPSGATDEQFF. In DNA form, the CDR3 reads TGTGCCAGCTCACCAAGCGGAGCAACGGATGAGCAGTTCTTC.

This rearrangement joins TRBV3-1 (or the pseudogene TRBV3-2) to TRBJ2-5; 8 positions agree with TRBD2. Trimming removed 0 bases from V and 4 bases from J; junction bases left unmatched: 4. The CDR3 sequence is 15 residues long. The germline CDR1 and CDR2 sequences are LGHDT and YNNKEL (reference sequence). CDR3 DNA: TGTGCCAGCAGCCAAGAAATTAGCGGGATAGAGACCCAGTACTTC. This sequence encodes CASSQEISGIETQYF.

This clone was seen a single time. The chain carries TRBV2 and TRBJ2-1; D may be TRBD1 (7 bases). The CDR3 covers 12 residues. Germline lookup yields CDR1 SNHLY and CDR2 FYNNEI. Trimming shortened V by 8 bases and J by 7 bases, and 12 bases separated the two germline ends. CDR3 region: CASVTGRNEQFF. In DNA form, the CDR3 reads TGTGCCAGCGTGACAGGGAGGAATGAGCAGTTCTTC.

This clone was seen a single time. This chain joins TRBV30 and TRBJ1-5; 7 bases agree with TRBD1. V lost 2 bases and J lost 4; bases outside the gene matches: 8. The length of the CDR3 is 15 residues. Germline V gives CDR1 GTSNPN, CDR2 SVGIG (reference sequence). The chain's CDR3 is CAWSFKGARNQPQHF. CDR3 DNA sequence: TGTGCCTGGAGTTTTAAGGGGGCGAGGAATCAGCCCCAGCATTTT.

The V and J genes are TRBV11-3 and TRBJ2-1, with D possibly being TRBD1 (6 bases). The germline CDR1 and CDR2 sequences are SGHNT and YENEEA. V lost 0 bases to trimming and J lost 0 bases, with 12 bases between them. This CDR3 spans 17 amino acids. The CDR3 DNA sequence: TGTGCCAGCAGCTTAGAGGGTAGGGGGAGCTCCTACAATGAGCAGTTCTTC. It yields the protein CASSLEGRGSSYNEQFF.

The genes are TRBV5-1 and TRBJ2-3; 7 nucleotides align to TRBD1. From germline, CDR1 is SGHRS and CDR2 YFSETQ. V was clipped by 2 bases and J by 3 bases; unmatched bases: 6. The CDR3 is made up of 15 amino acids. CDR3 region: CASSLTGVETDTQYF. The CDR3 DNA follows: TGCGCCAGCAGCTTAACAGGGGTTGAAACAGATACGCAGTATTTT.

This clone turned up a few times. V is TRBV7-8 and J is TRBJ1-2; D is perhaps TRBD1 (5 bases). V lost 0 bases to trimming and J lost 8 bases, with 13 bases between them. Germline CDR1 reads SGHVS; CDR2 reads FQNEAQ. The length of the CDR3 is 14 residues. In nucleotides, the CDR3 is TGTGCCAGCAGCTTAGCAGGGGCCCTCGGGGGCTACACCTTC. This codes for CASSLAGALGGYTF.

V is TRBV5-1 and J is TRBJ1-1; D perhaps matches TRBD1 (6 bases). The germline V and J ends were trimmed by 4 bases and 1 base, with 14 bases remaining between them. The germline V gene encodes CDR1 SGHRS and CDR2 YFSETQ. There are 15 residues in the CDR3. This chain's CDR3 is CASSTQGHGNTEAFF. The CDR3 DNA sequence: TGCGCCAGCAGCACACAGGGACATGGGAACACTGAAGCTTTCTTT.

The CDR3 region has the DNA TGTGCCACCAGTGACCCTGGGCAGCCCGAGAATACGCAGTATTTT. It specifies CATSDPGQPENTQYF. The V call is TRBV24-1, the J call TRBJ2-3, with unresolved D. V was clipped by 4 bases and J by 7 bases, with 17 bases between them. The germline gives CDR1 KGHDR, CDR2 SFDVKD. CDR3 length equals 15 residues.

The chain couples TRBV7-9 to TRBJ2-3; the match to TRBD1 covers 10 bases. The J segment lost 2 bases and the V segment lost 5 bases, leaving 7 bases of the junction unmatched. Germline CDR1 and CDR2: SEHNR and FQNEAQ (reference sequence). The CDR3 loop spans 16 amino acids. As DNA, the CDR3 is TGTGCCAGCAGCCTACTGGACAGGGGGTACACAGATACGCAGTATTTT. Protein: CASSLLDRGYTDTQYF.

The V and J genes are TRBV5-6 and TRBJ2-1; unclear D gene. Germline CDR1 and CDR2: SGHDT and YYEEEE. Trimming shortened V by 4 bases and J by 9 bases, and 14 bases separated the two germline ends. This CDR3 comprises 13 residues. The CDR3 DNA reads TGTGCCAGCAGCCGAGAGTCGGGTACTGAGCAGTTCTTC. This encodes CASSRESGTEQFF.

The rearrangement joins TRBV7-6 to TRBJ2-4; 9 bases match TRBD1. The V segment lost 5 bases and the J segment 13 bases; nucleotides outside the gene matches: 3. The CDR3 is made up of 11 amino acids. Germline V gene sequence: CDR1 SGHVS, CDR2 FNYEAQ. The CDR3 here is CASSIGTGQYF. For the CDR3, the DNA is TGTGCCAGCAGCATCGGGACAGGGCAGTACTTC.

V and J are TRBV9 and TRBJ2-1, with 8 bases that match TRBD1. Germline CDR1 SGDLS, CDR2 YYNGEE. Trimming at V came to 4 bases and at J to 4 bases, leaving 10 bases not matched to a gene. CDR3 size: 16 residues. CDR3 in amino acids: CASSPRQGSSYNEQFF. As DNA, the CDR3 is TGTGCCAGCAGCCCCCGACAGGGGAGTTCTTACAATGAGCAGTTCTTC.

This rearrangement joins TRBV7-9 to TRBJ1-1; TRBD1 matches 8 bases. CDR1 and CDR2 from the germline V gene are SEHNR and FQNEAQ (reference sequence). CDR3 length: 16 residues. V lost 2 bases, J lost 1 base, and 6 bases stayed unmatched. Here the CDR3 DNA reads TGTGCCAGCAGCTTATTTGGGACAGGATCGAACACTGAAGCTTTCTTT. It is translated as CASSLFGTGSNTEAFF.

The rearrangement links TRBV28 to TRBJ2-3; tentatively, D is TRBD1 (5 bases). This CDR3 is 15 amino acids long. V lost 3 bases, J lost 0 bases, and 10 bases lay in between. Germline V gene data show CDR1 as MDHEN and CDR2 as SYDVKM. The CDR3 DNA reads TGTGCCAGCAGTTTGGTCACAGGCAGCACAGATACGCAGTATTTT. Its protein is CASSLVTGSTDTQYF.

The J gene is TRBJ2-2, the V gene TRBV28; D not certain. CDR1 and CDR2 (germline): MDHEN, SYDVKM. Trimming removed 6 bases at V and 6 bases at J, with 14 bases between. The CDR3 is made up of 14 amino acids. As DNA, the CDR3 is TGTGCCAGCAGACCGCCCCAAGCGTCCGGGGAGCTGTTTTTT. It codes for CASRPPQASGELFF.

The rearrangement joins TRBV5-1 to TRBJ2-7; unclear D gene. Deletions cut 0 bases from V and 3 bases from J, with 10 bases between. The germline V gene has CDR1 SGHRS and CDR2 YFSETQ. The CDR3 is 14 residues long. The CDR3 loop is CASSLGGSIYEQYF. The CDR3 coding sequence is TGCGCCAGCAGCTTGGGAGGCAGTATCTACGAGCAGTACTTC.

V gene TRBV30 combines with J gene TRBJ2-5, with 7 bases matching TRBD1. This CDR3 has 13 residues. The germline gives CDR1 GTSNPN, CDR2 SVGIG (reference sequence). The V gene end was trimmed by 3 bases and the J gene end by 5 bases; junction bases not matched to a gene: 6. CDR3 sequence (DNA): TGTGCCTGGAGACGACAGGGTGGGGAGACCCAGTACTTC. Protein product: CAWRRQGGETQYF.

The sample holds a few counts of this clone. This sequence joins TRBV27 and TRBJ1-1, with a tentative D call TRBD1 (6 bases). V was trimmed by 6 bases and J by 4 bases, leaving 15 bases between them. Germline V gene data show CDR1 as MNHEY and CDR2 as SMNVEV (reference sequence). The CDR3 covers 14 residues. CDR3 in DNA: TGTGCCAGCAGCTTACAGGGTTTTGGCACTGAAGCTTTCTTT. Its protein product is CASSLQGFGTEAFF.

This clone appeared a few times. The J gene is TRBJ1-3, the V gene TRBV4-3; D gene uncertain. V was clipped by 0 bases and J by 0 bases, with 9 bases between them. The V gene's germline CDR1 is LGHNA and CDR2 YSLEER. This CDR3 comprises 16 residues. CDR3 amino acids: CASSQDLMSSGNTIYF. The CDR3 nucleotides are TGCGCCAGCAGCCAAGACCTGATGAGCTCTGGAAACACCATATATTTT.

This clone was detected only once. V is TRBV29-1 and J is TRBJ2-7, with D possibly being TRBD1 (6 bases). The germline V gene has CDR1 SQVTM and CDR2 ANQGSEA. There are 14 residues in the CDR3. V lost 3 bases to trimming and J lost 0 bases, with 12 bases between them. CDR3 in DNA: TGCAGCGTTGAGCCGGACAGTAACTCCTACGAGCAGTACTTC. Its translation: CSVEPDSNSYEQYF.

The chain has TRBV27 and TRBJ2-7; D is possibly TRBD2 (7 bases). Trimming cost V 5 bases and J 3 bases, with 17 bases left between them. The CDR3 runs 15 residues. The V gene's germline CDR1 is MNHEY and CDR2 SMNVEV (reference sequence). CDR3: CASSLNRGGGYEQYF. The CDR3 DNA sequence: TGTGCCAGCAGTCTGAACAGAGGGGGGGGCTACGAGCAGTACTTC.

The chain carries TRBV5-8 and TRBJ2-5, with 7 bases matching TRBD2. Germline values: CDR1 SGHTS, CDR2 YDEGEE. The CDR3 consists of 14 residues. V was clipped by 0 bases and J by 2 bases; unmatched bases: 1. CDR3 nucleotides: TGTGCCAGCAGCTTGGCCGGGAGGCAAGAGACCCAGTACTTC. Its protein product is CASSLAGRQETQYF.

V gene TRBV5-1 combines with J gene TRBJ2-7; 9 nucleotides agree with TRBD1. Germline V lookup: CDR1 SGHRS, CDR2 YFSETQ. CDR3 length: 13 amino acids. V trimming: 6 bases; J trimming: 7 bases; junction bases outside the gene matches: 8. The CDR3 nucleotides read TGCGCCAGCAACCCGGGACAGGGCGGTGAGCAGTACTTC. As protein: CASNPGQGGEQYF.

V and J are TRBV18 and TRBJ1-1; no firm D call. The V gene's germline CDR1 is KGHSH and CDR2 LQKENI. The germline V and J ends were trimmed by 3 bases and 0 bases, with 20 bases remaining between them. The CDR3 contains 18 residues. CDR3 bases: TGTGCCAGCTCACCGTATTACAGAGAGCCTTTCCTGAACACTGAAGCTTTCTTT. Amino acid sequence: CASSPYYREPFLNTEAFF.

This chain connects TRBV27 to TRBJ1-1; unclear D gene. Germline loops: CDR1 MNHEY, CDR2 SMNVEV (reference sequence). The CDR3 loop spans 14 amino acids. V was pared by 5 bases and J by 3 bases, with 13 bases between. The CDR3 nucleotides read TGTGCCAGCAGTCCTTCGACGGGATACACTGAAGCTTTCTTT. Its protein product is CASSPSTGYTEAFF.

The chain combines TRBV11-3 with TRBJ1-2, with 7 bases fitting TRBD1. Trimming removed 5 bases from V and 5 bases from J; junction bases left unmatched: 8. CDR1 and CDR2 from the germline V gene are SGHNT and YENEEA. The CDR3 runs to 14 residues. In nucleotides, the CDR3 is TGTGCCAGCAGCCCTACGACAGGGAGGTATGGCTACACCTTC. Translated: CASSPTTGRYGYTF.

This clone has only a few counts. This CDR3 is CASSLSTYEQYF. In DNA form, the CDR3 reads TGTGCCAGCAGCCTTTCGACTTACGAGCAGTACTTC. This chain uses TRBV11-2 with TRBJ2-7; the D is unclear. The V and J ends lost 5 bases and 4 bases respectively, with 9 bases between them. Germline V gives CDR1 SGHAT, CDR2 FQNNGV. The CDR3 loop spans 12 amino acids.